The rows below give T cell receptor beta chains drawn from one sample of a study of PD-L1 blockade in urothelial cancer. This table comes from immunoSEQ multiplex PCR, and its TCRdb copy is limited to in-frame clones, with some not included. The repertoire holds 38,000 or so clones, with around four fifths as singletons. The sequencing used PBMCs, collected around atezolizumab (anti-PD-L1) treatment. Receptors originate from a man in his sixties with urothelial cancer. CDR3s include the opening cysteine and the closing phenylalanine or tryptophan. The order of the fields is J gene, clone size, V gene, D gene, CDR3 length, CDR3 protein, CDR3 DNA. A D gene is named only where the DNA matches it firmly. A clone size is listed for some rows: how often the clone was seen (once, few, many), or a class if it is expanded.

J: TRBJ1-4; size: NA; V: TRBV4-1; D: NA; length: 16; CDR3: CASSPWGGRKAEKLFF; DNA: TGCGCCAGCAGCCCATGGGGGGGACGAAAAGCTGAAAAACTGTTTTTT
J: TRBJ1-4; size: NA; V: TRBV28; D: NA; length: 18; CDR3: CASSLWGRWGQADEKLFF; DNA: TGTGCCAGCAGTTTATGGGGCCGTTGGGGCCAAGCTGATGAAAAACTGTTTTTT
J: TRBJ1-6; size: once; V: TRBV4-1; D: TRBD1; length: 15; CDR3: CASSPPTGAASPLHF; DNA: TGCGCCAGCAGCCCCCCGACAGGGGCTGCTTCACCCCTCCACTTT
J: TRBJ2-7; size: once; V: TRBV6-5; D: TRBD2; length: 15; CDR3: CASRRRLAGDYEQYF; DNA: TGTGCCAGCAGGCGCAGACTAGCGGGAGATTACGAGCAGTACTTC
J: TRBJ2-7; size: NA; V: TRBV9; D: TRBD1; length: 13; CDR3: CASSPGQDYEQYF; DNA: TGTGCCAGCAGCCCGGGACAGGACTACGAGCAGTACTTC
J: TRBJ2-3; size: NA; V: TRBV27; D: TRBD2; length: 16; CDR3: CASSLVPSGVRDTQYF; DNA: TGTGCCAGCAGTTTAGTCCCTAGCGGGGTCCGGGATACGCAGTATTTT
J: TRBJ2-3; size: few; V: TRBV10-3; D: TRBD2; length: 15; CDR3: CAISEESGGAHTQYF; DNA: TGTGCCATCAGTGAGGAGAGCGGGGGGGCCCATACGCAGTATTTT
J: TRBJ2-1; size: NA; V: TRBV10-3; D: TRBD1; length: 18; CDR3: CAISDPHATGGRGNEQFF; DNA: TGTGCCATCAGTGACCCACACGCCACAGGGGGTCGGGGAAATGAGCAGTTCTTC
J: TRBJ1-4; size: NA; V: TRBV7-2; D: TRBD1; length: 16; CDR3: CASSPTGDNFNEKLFF; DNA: TGTGCCAGCAGCCCTACAGGGGACAATTTCAATGAAAAACTGTTTTTT
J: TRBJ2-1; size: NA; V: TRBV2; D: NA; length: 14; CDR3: CASERFPSYNEQFF; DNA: TGTGCCAGCGAACGGTTCCCCTCCTACAATGAGCAGTTCTTC
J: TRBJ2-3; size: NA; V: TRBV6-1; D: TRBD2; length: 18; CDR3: CASSARAPPSGGGDTQYF; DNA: TGTGCCAGCAGTGCTCGCGCCCCCCCTAGCGGGGGGGGAGATACGCAGTATTTT
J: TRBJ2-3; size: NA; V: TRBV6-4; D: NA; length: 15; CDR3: CASSERRMSTDTQYF; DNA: TGTGCCAGCAGTGAGAGGCGGATGAGCACAGATACGCAGTATTTT
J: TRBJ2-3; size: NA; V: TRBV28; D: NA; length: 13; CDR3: CASSPPAADTQYF; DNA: TGTGCCAGCAGTCCCCCTGCGGCAGATACGCAGTATTTT
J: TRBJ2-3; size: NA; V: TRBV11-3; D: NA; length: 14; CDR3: CASSRGQNTDTQYF; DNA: TGTGCCAGCAGCCGCGGACAGAACACAGATACGCAGTATTTT
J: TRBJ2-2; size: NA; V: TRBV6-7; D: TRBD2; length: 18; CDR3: CASSYWRLAGAFTGELFF; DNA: TGTGCCAGCAGTTACTGGCGACTAGCGGGGGCCTTCACCGGGGAGCTGTTTTTT
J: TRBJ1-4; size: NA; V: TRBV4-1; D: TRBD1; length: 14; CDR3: CASSLGTGGEKLFF; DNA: TGCGCCAGCAGCCTAGGGACAGGGGGCGAAAAACTGTTTTTT
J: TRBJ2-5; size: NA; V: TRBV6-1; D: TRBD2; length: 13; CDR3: CASSPIRGGAQYF; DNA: TGTGCCAGCAGTCCCATTAGGGGAGGGGCCCAGTACTTC
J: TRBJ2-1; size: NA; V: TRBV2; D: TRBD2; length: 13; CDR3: CASKRGGYNEQFF; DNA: TGTGCCAGCAAACGGGGAGGGTACAATGAGCAGTTCTTC
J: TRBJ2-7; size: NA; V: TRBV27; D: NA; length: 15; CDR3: CASSLSRSSSYEQYF; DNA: TGTGCCAGCAGCCTCAGCAGGTCCTCCTCCTACGAGCAGTACTTC
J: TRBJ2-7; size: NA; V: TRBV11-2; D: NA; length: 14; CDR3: CASSLDTSSYEQYF; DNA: TGTGCCAGCAGCTTAGATACGAGTTCCTACGAGCAGTACTTC